Below are 27 T cell receptor beta chains sequenced from a single sample in a study of T-cell memory formation after mild COVID-19. TCRdb analysed the 5' RACE reads with MiXCR anew, one entry per CDR3 protein. The sample contains about 340,000 distinct CDR3 sequences, around 13% of which appear only once. The specimen was PBMCs or a T cell subset sorted from them (not recorded which). The origin of the receptors is a man aged 18 to 35 who had mild COVID-19 (a few samples of this study predate the infection). Cell type and time point are not known.

The chain has TRBV11-2 and TRBJ2-5; D gene unclear. Trimming left V 5 bases short and J 4 bases short, with 14 bases between. Germline V gene data show CDR1 as SGHAT and CDR2 as FQNNGV. This CDR3 has 14 amino acids. CDR3 in DNA: TGTGCCAGCAGCCACAACCGACGCCCAGAGACCCAGTACTTC. Protein: CASSHNRRPETQYF.

The V and J genes are TRBV18 and TRBJ2-7, with a tentative D call TRBD1 (5 bases). This CDR3 is 13 amino acids long. Trimming shortened V by 4 bases and J by 5 bases, and 12 bases separated the two germline ends. Germline V gene data show CDR1 as KGHSH and CDR2 as LQKENI. CDR3 sequence: CASSRHGRDEQYF. CDR3 DNA: TGTGCCAGCTCACGTCATGGCAGGGACGAGCAGTACTTC.

In its sample, this clonotype was seen a few times. This chain connects TRBV29-1 to TRBJ2-1; 9 nucleotides line up with TRBD1. J lost 5 bases, V lost 0 bases, and 2 bases had no gene match. There are 14 residues in the CDR3. CDR1 is SQVTM, CDR2 ANQGSEA, per germline. CDR3: CSVEEDRGNNEQFF. DNA of the CDR3: TGCAGCGTTGAAGAGGACAGGGGAAACAATGAGCAGTTCTTC.

The CDR3 spells CASSFWSATEAFF. The DNA for the CDR3 is TGTGCCAGCAGCTTTTGGTCAGCCACTGAAGCTTTCTTT. The chain joins TRBV7-9 to TRBJ1-1, with no clear D. The CDR3 extends over 13 amino acids. Germline V gene data show CDR1 as SEHNR and CDR2 as FQNEAQ (reference sequence). V was cut by 3 bases and J by 4 bases, with 9 bases left in between.

Ten or more counts support this clonotype. The CDR3 reads CASSAIGETQYF. CDR3 DNA: TGTGCCAGTAGTGCCATAGGAGAGACCCAGTACTTC. V usage is TRBV19 and J usage is TRBJ2-5, with D unclear. Germline V gene lookup returns CDR1 LNHDA and CDR2 SQIVND (reference sequence). The CDR3 covers 12 residues. The ends were cut back, 5 bases at V and 4 bases at J, with 8 bases in the middle. Using reference TRBV19 and TRBJ2-5 for the parts outside the CDR3, the full variable domain is DGGITQSPKYLFRKEGQNVTLSCEQNLNHDAMYWYRQDPGQGLRLIYYSQIVNDFQKGDIAEGYSVSREKKESFPLTVTSAQKNPTAFYLCASSAIGETQYFGPGTRLLVL.

J is TRBJ2-1 and V is TRBV5-5, with 7 nucleotides matching TRBD1. The CDR3 has 14 residues. From germline, CDR1 is SGHKS and CDR2 YYEKEE (reference sequence). Trimming cost V 3 bases and J 5 bases; bases outside gene matches: 5. CDR3 sequence: CASSWGQPNNEQFF. For the CDR3, the DNA is TGTGCCAGCAGCTGGGGACAGCCAAACAATGAGCAGTTCTTC. Drawing the rest from reference TRBV5-5 and TRBJ2-1, the complete variable domain is DAGVTQSPTHLIKTRGQQVTLRCSPISGHKSVSWYQQVLGQGPQFIFQYYEKEERGRGNFPDRFSARQFPNYSSELNVNALLLGDSALYLCASSWGQPNNEQFFGPGTRLTVL.

This clonotype showed up many times. V usage is TRBV7-2 and J usage is TRBJ2-2; 11 bases align to TRBD1. The V and J ends lost 5 bases and 4 bases, in that order; junction bases with no gene match: 3. The CDR3 covers 15 residues. Germline CDR1 SGHTA, CDR2 FQGNSA. The CDR3 DNA is TGTGCCAGCAGCCCCGGGACAGGGGGCACCGGGGAGCTGTTTTTT. Translation gives CASSPGTGGTGELFF.

Only a few counts were recorded for this clonotype. The CDR3 DNA reads TGCAGTGCTAGGGAACCGGGACTAGAGCAGTTCTTC. Its protein is CSAREPGLEQFF. The rearrangement links TRBV20-1 to TRBJ2-1; 7 bases match TRBD2. The CDR3 loop spans 12 amino acids. V lost 3 bases, J lost 10 bases, and 6 bases stayed unmatched. Germline CDR1 and CDR2: DFQATT and SNEGSKA (reference sequence).

This clonotype has a handful of counts. This chain uses TRBV6-1 with TRBJ1-5; D call uncertain. From germline, CDR1 is MNHNS and CDR2 SASEGT. The CDR3 loop spans 11 amino acids. Trimming removed 7 bases from V and 5 bases from J, with 6 bases in between. CDR3 DNA sequence: TGTGCCAGCATGAACGATCAGCCCCAGCATTTT. Translated: CASMNDQPQHF.

J is TRBJ2-2 and V is TRBV9; 8 bases agree with TRBD1. Germline CDR1 and CDR2: SGDLS and YYNGEE. J lost 6 bases, V lost 3 bases, and 7 bases had no gene match. The CDR3 runs to 15 residues. The CDR3 sequence: CASSAGQGVAGELFF. For the CDR3, the DNA is TGTGCCAGCAGCGCAGGACAGGGAGTGGCCGGGGAGCTGTTTTTT.

In its sample, this clonotype was seen a few times. This chain connects TRBV18 to TRBJ2-5; D gene ambiguous. Germline lookup yields CDR1 KGHSH and CDR2 LQKENI. V lost 1 base, J lost 0 bases, and 12 bases lay in between. The CDR3 extends over 16 amino acids. In nucleotides, the CDR3 is TGTGCCAGCTCACCACGGTTTAGCCGATACCAAGAGACCCAGTACTTC. Its translation: CASSPRFSRYQETQYF.

The chain carries TRBV5-1 and TRBJ2-5; 9 bases map to TRBD2. Trimming removed 2 bases from V and 5 bases from J; junction bases left unmatched: 7. The CDR3 runs to 15 residues. The germline V gene has CDR1 SGHRS and CDR2 YFSETQ. The CDR3 bases are TGCGCCAGCAGCTTAATAGCGGGGGCCCGGGAGACCCAGTACTTC. This sequence encodes CASSLIAGARETQYF.

A few counts support this clonotype. The V and J genes are TRBV10-2 and TRBJ2-3, with 9 nucleotides matching TRBD2. The V and J ends lost 2 bases and 2 bases, in that order; junction bases with no gene match: 8. CDR1 and CDR2 (germline): WSHSY, SAAADI. The CDR3 is made up of 17 amino acids. The CDR3 protein is CASSEVPTSGYTDTQYF. The CDR3 DNA sequence: TGCGCCAGCAGTGAGGTTCCGACTAGCGGATACACAGATACGCAGTATTTT.

A few counts support this clonotype. The gene calls are TRBV6-6 and TRBJ2-3, with 8 bases matching TRBD1. The CDR3 consists of 16 residues. Unmatched junction bases numbered 12, after V lost 4 bases and J lost 6 bases. Looked up from germline, CDR1 is MNHNY and CDR2 is SVGAGI (reference sequence). As DNA, the CDR3 is TGTGCCAGCAGTTCTCCCAAGGACAGGGAAGATGATACGCAGTATTTT. Its translation: CASSSPKDREDDTQYF.

This clonotype was counted ten times or more. V usage is TRBV9 and J usage is TRBJ2-5; a weak D match, TRBD1 (6 bases). Trimming cost V 0 bases and J 1 base, with 7 bases left between them. The CDR3 sequence is 14 residues long. CDR1 SGDLS and CDR2 YYNGEE come from the germline V gene. In DNA, the CDR3 is TGTGCCAGCAGCGTAGAGGGGGTCCAAGAGACCCAGTACTTC. Encoded protein: CASSVEGVQETQYF.

This chain links TRBV10-3 with TRBJ2-3; 9 nucleotides align to TRBD2. The CDR3 sequence is 14 residues long. The junction had 5 bases not matched to a gene; V was cut back by 10 bases and J by 0 bases. Germline loops: CDR1 ENHRY, CDR2 SYGVKD. The CDR3 here is CATLAGSSTDTQYF. The CDR3 nucleotides are TGTGCCACCCTAGCGGGGTCCAGCACAGATACGCAGTATTTT.

This clonotype was detected ten times or more. The V gene is TRBV6-2 or TRBV6-3, the J gene TRBJ2-3, with 8 bases matching TRBD1. CDR3 length: 15 residues. Germline CDR1 reads MNHEY; CDR2 reads SVGEGT. V lost 2 bases and J lost 3; bases outside the gene matches: 4. The CDR3 DNA sequence: TGTGCCAGCAGTTACCTTGGACAGGGAACAGATACGCAGTATTTT. Translation: CASSYLGQGTDTQYF.

This clonotype appeared a few times. This rearrangement joins TRBV6-2 or TRBV6-3 to TRBJ1-2; D may be TRBD1 (5 bases). Trimming pared 9 bases from V and 2 bases from J, leaving 13 bases between. This CDR3 is built from 13 residues. The germline V gene encodes CDR1 MNHEY and CDR2 SVGEGT. The CDR3 DNA is TGTGCCAGTTCCGGGGGACTCAACTATGGCTACACCTTC. Translated: CASSGGLNYGYTF.

The rearrangement links TRBV5-1 to TRBJ2-3; weak D call: TRBD2 (6 bases). With 0 bases removed from V and 4 bases from J, the gap between germline ends came to 9 bases. The CDR3 is made up of 14 amino acids. CDR1 is SGHRS and CDR2 is YFSETQ in the germline V gene. DNA of the CDR3: TGCGCCAGCAGCTTGGCCAGGAGGGCAGATACGCAGTATTTT. Translation: CASSLARRADTQYF.

The CDR3 DNA reads as TGTGCCAGCAGCACGGACAGATACACCGGGGAGCTGTTTTTT. Residues: CASSTDRYTGELFF. The chain links TRBV5-6 to TRBJ2-2; TRBD1 might be the D (6 bases). CDR3 length: 14 amino acids. The V end was cut by 4 bases, the J end by 3 bases, with 10 bases between. From germline, CDR1 is SGHDT and CDR2 YYEEEE.

This clonotype was counted a few times. The CDR3 coding sequence is TGTGCCAGCAGGGCAGGGCGAGGCTACACCTTC. The encoded protein is CASRAGRGYTF. This chain links TRBV12-3 or TRBV12-4 with TRBJ1-2; perhaps TRBD1 as D (5 bases). The CDR3 has 11 residues. The V gene lost 6 bases and the J gene lost 8 bases, with 10 bases spanning the gap.

This chain joins TRBV4-1 and TRBJ2-7, with TRBD2 identical over 11 bases. The CDR3 is 17 amino acids. Germline V gene data show CDR1 as MGHRA and CDR2 as YSYEKL. The V and J ends lost 3 bases and 6 bases, in that order; junction bases with no gene match: 13. The CDR3 nucleotides read TGCGCCAGCAGCCAGGGCCTCGGGACTAGCGGCTCGGGCGAGCAGTACGTC. Translation: CASSQGLGTSGSGEQYV.

This clonotype was seen only a few times. CDR3 DNA sequence: TGTGCCAGCAGTTTCCGACTGGTGACTGAAGCTTTCTTT. Protein product: CASSFRLVTEAFF. The J gene is TRBJ1-1, the V gene TRBV28, with no clear D. Germline V lookup: CDR1 MDHEN, CDR2 SYDVKM. Trimming left V 3 bases short and J 5 bases short, with 10 bases between. CDR3 size: 13 residues.

This clonotype was picked up a small number of times. The chain couples TRBV24-1 to TRBJ1-2, with no clear D. The CDR3 sequence is 12 residues long. Germline V gives CDR1 KGHDR, CDR2 SFDVKD. Trimming removed 3 bases at V and 6 bases at J, with 7 bases between. CDR3 loop: CATSDGRHGYTF. The CDR3 coding sequence is TGTGCCACCAGTGATGGACGACATGGCTACACCTTC.

This clonotype was seen more than once but under ten times. V and J are TRBV5-6 and TRBJ2-1, with TRBD2 identical over 8 bases. V shed 1 base and J 0 bases; nucleotides not matched to a gene: 6. The CDR3 is made up of 17 amino acids. CDR1 SGHDT and CDR2 YYEEEE come from the germline V gene. This CDR3 is CASSLSPLAGSYNEQFF. The CDR3 bases are TGTGCCAGCAGCTTGTCTCCCCTAGCGGGCTCCTACAATGAGCAGTTCTTC.

This clonotype has a handful of counts. V and J are TRBV7-8 and TRBJ1-1; possibly TRBD1 for D (6 bases). CDR3 length: 15 amino acids. The germline CDR1 and CDR2 sequences are SGHVS and FQNEAQ. Trimming shortened V by 6 bases and J by 6 bases, and 20 bases separated the two germline ends. CDR3: CASRPPSGGSAEAFF. The CDR3 DNA sequence: TGTGCCAGCAGACCACCCAGCGGGGGCAGCGCTGAAGCTTTCTTT.

CDR3: CAISPTSGGAGEQFF. The CDR3 DNA sequence: TGTGCCATCAGCCCGACTAGCGGGGGGGCCGGTGAGCAGTTCTTC. The chain uses TRBV10-3 and TRBJ2-1; 14 nucleotides line up with TRBD2. With 6 bases clipped from V and 9 bases from J, the junction kept 7 bases outside the gene matches. The CDR3 totals 15 residues. Germline CDR1 is ENHRY and CDR2 is SYGVKD.